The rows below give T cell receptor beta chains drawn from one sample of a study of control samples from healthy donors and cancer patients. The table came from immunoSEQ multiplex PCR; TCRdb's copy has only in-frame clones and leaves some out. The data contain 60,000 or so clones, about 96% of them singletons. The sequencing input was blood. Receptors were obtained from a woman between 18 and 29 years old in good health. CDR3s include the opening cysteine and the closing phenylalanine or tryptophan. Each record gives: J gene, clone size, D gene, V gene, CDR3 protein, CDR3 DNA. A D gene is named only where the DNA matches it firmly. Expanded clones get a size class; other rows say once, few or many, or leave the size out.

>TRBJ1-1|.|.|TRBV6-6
CASSYFLPRTTEAFF
TGTGCCAGCAGTTACTTTCTTCCCCGGACCACTGAAGCTTTCTTT
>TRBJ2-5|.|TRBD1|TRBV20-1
CSAGGETQYF
TGCAGTGCAGGGGGCGAGACCCAGTACTTC
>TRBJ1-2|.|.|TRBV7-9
CASTDFGGGVVYGYTF
TGTGCCAGCACCGACTTCGGGGGAGGCGTCGTCTATGGCTACACCTTC
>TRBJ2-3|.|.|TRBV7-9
CASSTTDTQYF
TGTGCCAGCAGCACCACAGATACGCAGTATTTT
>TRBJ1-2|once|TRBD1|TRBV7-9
CASSLVPPDRDSGYTF
TGTGCCAGCAGCTTAGTGCCGCCGGACAGGGATTCGGGCTACACCTTC
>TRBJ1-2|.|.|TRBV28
CASRTPPGYGYTF
TGTGCCAGCAGGACTCCGCCAGGGTACGGCTACACCTTC
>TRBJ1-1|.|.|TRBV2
CASSEELSLQAFF
TGTGCCAGCAGTGAAGAGTTAAGCCTTCAAGCTTTCTTT
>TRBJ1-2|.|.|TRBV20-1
CSATDPYGYTF
TGCAGTGCTACCGACCCCTATGGCTACACCTTC
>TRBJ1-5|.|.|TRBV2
CASSMQGRHQPQHF
TGTGCCAGCAGCATGCAGGGACGCCATCAGCCCCAGCATTTT
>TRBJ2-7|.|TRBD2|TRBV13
CASSAGSGGAQEQYF
TGTGCCAGCAGTGCGGGGAGCGGGGGGGCCCAGGAGCAGTACTTC
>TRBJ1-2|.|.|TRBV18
CASSPPYEGSYGYTF
TGTGCCAGCTCACCACCGTATGAGGGATCCTATGGCTACACCTTC
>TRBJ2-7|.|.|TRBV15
CATSSGAEGFYEQYF
TGTGCCACCAGCAGTGGAGCTGAGGGGTTTTACGAGCAGTACTTC
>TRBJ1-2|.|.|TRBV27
CASSLSNTGIYGYTF
TGTGCCAGCAGTTTATCTAACACGGGGATCTATGGCTACACCTTC
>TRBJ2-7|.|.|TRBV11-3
CASSLGVLSEQYF
TGTGCCAGCAGCTTAGGGGTTCTCAGCGAGCAGTACTTC
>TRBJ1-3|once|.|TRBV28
CATSDGGGWGKPGNTIYF
TGTGCCACTTCGGACGGGGGCGGGTGGGGAAAACCTGGAAACACCATATATTTT
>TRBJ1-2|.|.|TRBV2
CASSEAPLSYGYTF
TGTGCCAGCAGTGAAGCGCCACTTTCCTATGGCTACACCTTC
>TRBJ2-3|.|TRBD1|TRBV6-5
CASTGQSDTQYF
TGTGCCAGCACGGGACAGTCAGATACGCAGTATTTT
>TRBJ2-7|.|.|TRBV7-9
CASSLSGSSYEQYF
TGTGCCAGCAGCTTGAGCGGGTCCTCCTACGAGCAGTACTTC
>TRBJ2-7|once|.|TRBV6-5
CASIRALEYEQYF
TGTGCCAGCATCAGGGCGTTAGAGTACGAGCAGTACTTC
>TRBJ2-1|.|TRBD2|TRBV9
CASSVDPSGGKVEQFF
TGTGCCAGCAGCGTAGACCCTAGCGGGGGGAAAGTTGAGCAGTTCTTC
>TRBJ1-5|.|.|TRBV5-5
CASSFSDGGNQPQHF
TGTGCCAGCAGCTTTTCGGACGGAGGTAATCAGCCCCAGCATTTT
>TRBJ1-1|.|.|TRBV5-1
CASSSLQVNTEAFF
TGCGCCAGCAGCTCGCTCCAGGTCAACACTGAAGCTTTCTTT
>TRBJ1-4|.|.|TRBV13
CASSLGQGQYNEKLFF
TGTGCCAGCAGCTTGGGACAAGGACAGTATAATGAAAAACTGTTTTTT
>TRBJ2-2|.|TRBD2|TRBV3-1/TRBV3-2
CASSPASGGVNGELFF
TGTGCCAGCAGCCCTGCTAGCGGGGGGGTGAACGGGGAGCTGTTTTTT
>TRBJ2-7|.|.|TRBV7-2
CASSFQRGGIYEQYF
TGTGCCAGCAGCTTTCAGAGGGGCGGGATTTACGAGCAGTACTTC
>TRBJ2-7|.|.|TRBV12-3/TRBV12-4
CASSAKGEQYF
TGTGCCAGCAGTGCTAAAGGGGAGCAGTACTTC
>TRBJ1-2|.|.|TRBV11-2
CASSPGEGYGYTF
TGTGCCAGCAGCCCCGGTGAGGGCTATGGCTACACCTTC
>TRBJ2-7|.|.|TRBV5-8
CASSLENEQYF
TGTGCCAGCAGCTTGGAAAACGAGCAGTACTTC
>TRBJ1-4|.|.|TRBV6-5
CASSYHQGSANEKLFF
TGTGCCAGCAGTTACCATCAGGGATCGGCTAATGAAAAACTGTTTTTT
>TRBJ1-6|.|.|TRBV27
CASSLSNFNSPLHF
TGTGCCAGCAGTTTGTCAAATTTTAATTCACCCCTCCACTTT
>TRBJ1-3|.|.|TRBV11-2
CASSLAPFSGNTIYF
TGTGCCAGCAGCTTAGCCCCCTTCTCTGGAAACACCATATATTTT
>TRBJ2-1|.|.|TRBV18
CASSPNPGVTYNEQFF
TGTGCCAGCTCACCGAACCCCGGGGTCACCTACAATGAGCAGTTCTTC
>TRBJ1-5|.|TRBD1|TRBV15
CATSPSGGSNQPQHF
TGTGCCACCAGCCCCTCAGGGGGCAGCAATCAGCCCCAGCATTTT
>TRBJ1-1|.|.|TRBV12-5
CASGNPGREAFF
TGTGCTAGTGGTAACCCGGGCAGAGAAGCTTTCTTT
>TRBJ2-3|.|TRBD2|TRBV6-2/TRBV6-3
CASSDPSGGSTDTQYF
TGTGCCAGCAGTGACCCTAGCGGGGGCTCAACAGATACGCAGTATTTT
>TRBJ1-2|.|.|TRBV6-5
CASRGEGGSRGYTF
TGTGCCAGCAGGGGGGAAGGGGGATCTCGTGGCTACACCTTC
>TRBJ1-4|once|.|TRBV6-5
CASAEGYSKKLFF
TGTGCCAGCGCCGAGGGGTATAGTAAAAAACTGTTTTTT